Reported below is one T cell receptor (beta chain). Germline is not matched at one junction end, which may reflect a read error. Germline CDR1 SGHAT, CDR2 FQNNGV. The CDR3 is made up of 15 amino acids. DNA and RNA were both co-extracted from about 19-30 mg of bulk tissue that had not been sorted. Constant-region priming of 500 ng total RNA yielded TCR beta cDNA. Three-round nested multiplex PCR performed with slightly modified ARM-PCR produced the TCR beta libraries. With TRBV1-TRBV30 forward primers and a C-beta reverse primer, the first two PCR rounds were run for 10 cycles each. TCRdb re-called the multiplex PCR reads through MiXCR, storing one row per CDR3 protein. The table lists more than 70,000 distinct CDR3 sequences, about three quarters of them singletons. This specimen comes from a study of tumor-infiltrating lymphocytes in primary liver carcinoma. Background on the study: Staged T1-T3 N0M0, the tumors had sizes that ranged from roughly 4 to 10 cm across.

Sequencing input: liver tumor tissue from sampling region 1. Sample subset: tumor region T1, superior pole. The J gene is TRBJ2-7, the V gene TRBV11-2; a possible D gene is TRBD2 (6 bases). The sequence was collected from a man in his forties with primary liver carcinoma and hepatitis B virus infection. CDR3 sequence (DNA): TGTGCCGGCAGCCTCGGCGGGACTCTACCCTTCAAGCAGTACTTC. Translating it yields CAGSLGGTLPFKQYF.